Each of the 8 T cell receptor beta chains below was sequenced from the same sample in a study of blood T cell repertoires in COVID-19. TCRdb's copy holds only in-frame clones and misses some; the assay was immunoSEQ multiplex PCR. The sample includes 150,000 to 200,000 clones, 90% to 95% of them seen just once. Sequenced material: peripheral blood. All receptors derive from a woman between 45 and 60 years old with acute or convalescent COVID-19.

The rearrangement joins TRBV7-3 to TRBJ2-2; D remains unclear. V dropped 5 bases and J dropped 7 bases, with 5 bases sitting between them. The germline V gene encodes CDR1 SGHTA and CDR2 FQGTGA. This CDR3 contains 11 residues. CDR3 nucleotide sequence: TGTGCCAGCAGCCCGGGCGGGGAGCTGTTTTTT. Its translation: CASSPGGELFF.

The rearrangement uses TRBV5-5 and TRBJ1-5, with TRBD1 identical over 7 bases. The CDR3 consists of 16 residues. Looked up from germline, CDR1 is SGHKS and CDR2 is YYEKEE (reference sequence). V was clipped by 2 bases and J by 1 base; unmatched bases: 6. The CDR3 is CASSFRGSESNQPQHF. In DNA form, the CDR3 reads TGTGCCAGCAGCTTCAGGGGGTCGGAAAGCAATCAGCCCCAGCATTTT.

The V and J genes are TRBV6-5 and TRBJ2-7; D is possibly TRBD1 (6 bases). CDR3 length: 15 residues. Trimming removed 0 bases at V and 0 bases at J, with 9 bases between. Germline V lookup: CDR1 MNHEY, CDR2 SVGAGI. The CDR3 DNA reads TGTGCCAGCAGTTACTCCGGACAGAACTCCTACGAGCAGTACTTC. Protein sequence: CASSYSGQNSYEQYF.

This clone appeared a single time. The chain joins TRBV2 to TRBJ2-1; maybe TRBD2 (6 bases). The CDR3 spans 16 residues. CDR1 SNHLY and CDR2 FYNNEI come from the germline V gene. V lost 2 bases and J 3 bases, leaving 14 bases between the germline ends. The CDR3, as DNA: TGTGCCAGCAGTGAACGTGCGGGGTCCATCTACAATGAGCAGTTCTTC. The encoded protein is CASSERAGSIYNEQFF.

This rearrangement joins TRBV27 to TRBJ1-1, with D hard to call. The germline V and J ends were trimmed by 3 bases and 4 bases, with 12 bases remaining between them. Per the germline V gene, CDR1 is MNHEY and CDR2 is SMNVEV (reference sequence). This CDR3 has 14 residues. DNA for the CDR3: TGTGCCAGCAGTTTGCGGGGTGGAAGCACTGAAGCTTTCTTT. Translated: CASSLRGGSTEAFF.

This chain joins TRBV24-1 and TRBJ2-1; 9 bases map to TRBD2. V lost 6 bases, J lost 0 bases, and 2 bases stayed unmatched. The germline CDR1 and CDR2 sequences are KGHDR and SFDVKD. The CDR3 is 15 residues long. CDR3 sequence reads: CATSFSGSSYNEQFF. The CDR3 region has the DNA TGTGCCACCAGTTTTAGCGGGAGCTCCTACAATGAGCAGTTCTTC.

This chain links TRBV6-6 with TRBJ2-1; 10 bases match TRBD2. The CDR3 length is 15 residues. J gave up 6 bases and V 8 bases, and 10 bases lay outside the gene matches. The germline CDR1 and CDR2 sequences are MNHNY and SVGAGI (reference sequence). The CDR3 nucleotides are TGTGCCAGCGCAATCGGGACTAGCGCCATCAATGAGCAGTTCTTC. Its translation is CASAIGTSAINEQFF.

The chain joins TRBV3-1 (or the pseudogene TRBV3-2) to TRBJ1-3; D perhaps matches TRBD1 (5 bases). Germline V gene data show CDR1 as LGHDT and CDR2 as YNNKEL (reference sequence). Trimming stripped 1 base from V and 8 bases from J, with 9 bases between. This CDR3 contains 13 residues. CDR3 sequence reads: CASSQGPGDTIYF. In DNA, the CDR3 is TGTGCCAGCAGCCAAGGCCCGGGGGACACCATATATTTT.